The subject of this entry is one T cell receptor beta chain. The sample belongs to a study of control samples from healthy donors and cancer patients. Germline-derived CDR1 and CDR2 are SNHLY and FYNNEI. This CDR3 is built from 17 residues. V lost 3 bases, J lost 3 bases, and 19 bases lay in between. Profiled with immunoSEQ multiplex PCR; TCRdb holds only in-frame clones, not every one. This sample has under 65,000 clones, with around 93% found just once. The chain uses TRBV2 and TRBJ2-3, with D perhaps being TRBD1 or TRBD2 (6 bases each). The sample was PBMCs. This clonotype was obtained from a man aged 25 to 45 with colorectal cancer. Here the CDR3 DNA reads TGTGCCAGCAGTGATAATTTCGGGGGCGCGGTGACAGATACGCAGTATTTT. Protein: CASSDNFGGAVTDTQYF.